This is a list of T cell receptor beta chains from one sample in a study of cytomegalovirus exposure and HLA in healthy donors. TCRdb's copy holds only in-frame clones and misses some; the assay was immunoSEQ multiplex PCR. The sample lists some 140,000 clones; around 63% were seen once. The sequenced sample was PBMCs. Every receptor here comes from a human donor in good health. Both conserved end residues are part of each CDR3. A D gene is named only where the DNA matches it firmly. Size is omitted from some rows. Given values are once, few, many or a class for expanded clones.

J gene | CDR3 length | V gene | D gene | clone size | CDR3 DNA | CDR3 protein
TRBJ2-2 | 15 | TRBV19 | . | few | TGTGCCAGTAGTTCCTTCTATACGGGCACCGGGGAGCTGTTTTTT | CASSSFYTGTGELFF
TRBJ2-3 | 12 | TRBV19 | . | . | TGTGCCAGTAGTCCCGGTGGAGATACGCAGTATTTT | CASSPGGDTQYF
TRBJ1-5 | 11 | TRBV28 | . | . | TGTGCCAGCCTTGGCAATCAGCCCCAGCATTTT | CASLGNQPQHF
TRBJ2-5 | 15 | TRBV18 | . | . | TGTGCCAGCTCACCACCGGTGGACACCCAAGAGACCCAGTACTTC | CASSPPVDTQETQYF
TRBJ2-3 | 16 | TRBV19 | TRBD1 | . | TGTGCCAGTAGTTTAGGTTCCCAGGGGGCTACAGATACGCAGTATTTT | CASSLGSQGATDTQYF
TRBJ2-3 | 13 | TRBV29-1 | . | once | TGCAGCGTTGGTGGCTCAAGCACAGATACGCAGTATTTT | CSVGGSSTDTQYF
TRBJ2-7 | 15 | TRBV5-1 | TRBD1 | . | TGCGCCAGCAGCTTGGGGGACAGCAGCATCTACGAGCAGTACTTC | CASSLGDSSIYEQYF
TRBJ2-7 | 14 | TRBV28 | TRBD1 | . | TGTGCCAGCAGCCGGGACAGGGGGTCGTACGAGCAGTACTTC | CASSRDRGSYEQYF
TRBJ2-5 | 14 | TRBV7-3 | . | . | TGTGCCAGCAGCTTAATGGGCCCAGGAGAGACCCAGTACTTC | CASSLMGPGETQYF
TRBJ2-7 | 15 | TRBV5-1 | TRBD1 | . | TGCGCCAGCAGTCCCACCGGGACAGGAAGCTACGAGCAGTACTTC | CASSPTGTGSYEQYF
TRBJ2-3 | 15 | TRBV7-3 | . | . | TGTGCCAGCAGCCCAGGGGTAGCTGAGTCAGATACGCAGTATTTT | CASSPGVAESDTQYF
TRBJ2-7 | 14 | TRBV6-5 | . | few | TGTGCCAGCAGTACCGGGACTGTCCCCTACGAGCAGTACTTC | CASSTGTVPYEQYF
TRBJ1-2 | 16 | TRBV25-1 | TRBD1 | few | TGTGCCAGCAGTGAAGTCCAGGGGGCCTGGGGCTATGGCTACACCTTC | CASSEVQGAWGYGYTF
TRBJ2-1 | 20 | TRBV7-6 | TRBD2 | once | TGTGGGAGCAGGGACAGGGGTTCGGGACTAGCGGGAGGGCCTTGCAATGAGCAGTTCTTC | CGSRDRGSGLAGGPCNEQFF
TRBJ1-1 | 13 | TRBV2 | . | . | TGTGCCAGCAGGGTCGACATGAACACTGAAGCTTTCTTT | CASRVDMNTEAFF
TRBJ2-7 | 14 | TRBV15 | TRBD2 | few | TGTGCCACCAGCAGCGGGGGGGAGCGCTACGAGCAGTACTTC | CATSSGGERYEQYF
TRBJ1-2 | 16 | TRBV27 | . | . | TGTGCCAGCAGTGCACTCGCCGGGGGGGCTAACTATGGCTACACCTTC | CASSALAGGANYGYTF
TRBJ1-1 | 14 | TRBV7-2 | TRBD1 | . | TGTGCCAGCAGCCTGCTACAGGGGGTAACTGAAGCTTTCTTT | CASSLLQGVTEAFF
TRBJ2-7 | 14 | TRBV19 | TRBD2 | . | TGTGCCAGTAGCCCCCGCGGGGGAGACTACGAGCAGTACTTC | CASSPRGGDYEQYF
TRBJ2-1 | 16 | TRBV11-2 | TRBD2 | . | TGTGCCAGCAGCTTAGTCGGGGGGAGAACCTACAATGAGCAGTTCTTC | CASSLVGGRTYNEQFF
TRBJ2-7 | 18 | TRBV21-1 | . | . | TGTGCCAGCAGCAAAGTCGTACGACTAGCGGGAGGGCCCTACGAGCAGTACTTC | CASSKVVRLAGGPYEQYF
TRBJ1-1 | 14 | TRBV19 | TRBD1 | . | TGTGCCACCCGCCGGGACAGGAGGAACACTGAAGCTTTCTTT | CATRRDRRNTEAFF
TRBJ2-7 | 15 | TRBV7-2 | TRBD2 | . | TGTGCCAGCAGCTTAGAATCGGGAGGGGTCTACGAGCAGTACTTC | CASSLESGGVYEQYF
TRBJ2-7 | 13 | TRBV27 | . | . | TGTGCCAGCAGTTTTCCTTTCTTTAGCGAGCAGTACTTC | CASSFPFFSEQYF
TRBJ1-2 | 13 | TRBV10-3 | . | . | TGTGCCATCAGTGAGTGGCAGGGCTTTGGCTACACCTTC | CAISEWQGFGYTF
TRBJ1-2 | 12 | TRBV6-5 | . | . | TGTGCCAGCAGAGACAGAAAGTATGGCTACACCTTC | CASRDRKYGYTF
TRBJ2-7 | 13 | TRBV2 | . | . | TGTGCCAGCAGACCAGGTACTTCCTACGAGCAGTACTTC | CASRPGTSYEQYF
TRBJ1-1 | 13 | TRBV5-4 | TRBD1 | . | TGTGCCAGCAGACTACAGGGGGCCACTGAAGCTTTCTTT | CASRLQGATEAFF
TRBJ2-7 | 15 | TRBV6-1 | TRBD2 | . | TGTGCCAGCAGGACTAGCGGGAGGGCCCACTACGAGCAGTACTTC | CASRTSGRAHYEQYF
TRBJ2-3 | 17 | TRBV7-8 | TRBD2 | few | TGTGCCAGCAGCTGGGGACTAGCGGGATATGGTACAGATACGCAGTATTTT | CASSWGLAGYGTDTQYF
TRBJ2-7 | 13 | TRBV2 | . | . | TGTGCCAGCAGGGGAGAGGGAGATGGCGAGCAGTACTTC | CASRGEGDGEQYF
TRBJ1-1 | 15 | TRBV11-2 | TRBD1 | . | TGTGCCAGCAGCTCCCTGACAGGGGACGGATCCGAAGCTTTCTTT | CASSSLTGDGSEAFF
TRBJ2-7 | 15 | TRBV15 | TRBD2 | . | TGTGCCACCAGCAGGTCCGGGACTAGCGGTTACGAGCAGTACTTC | CATSRSGTSGYEQYF
TRBJ2-7 | 12 | TRBV29-1 | . | . | TGCAGCGTTGAGCGTGAGGGATCCGAGCAGTACTTC | CSVEREGSEQYF
TRBJ2-5 | 13 | TRBV7-9 | . | . | TGTGCCAGCAGCTTAGTTGGGGGGGAGACCCAGTACTTC | CASSLVGGETQYF
TRBJ2-7 | 16 | TRBV5-1 | . | . | TGCGCCAGCAGCTTGGGGGCAGGGTATGGGGGCGACGAGCAGTACTTC | CASSLGAGYGGDEQYF
TRBJ2-1 | 15 | TRBV19 | TRBD2 | . | TGTGCCAGTAGTAGGAGGACTAGCGGCTACAATGAGCAGTTCTTC | CASSRRTSGYNEQFF
TRBJ2-3 | 16 | TRBV10-3 | TRBD2 | . | TGTGCCATCAGTGAATCGGCGGGAGGGAGCCCAGATACGCAGTATTTT | CAISESAGGSPDTQYF
TRBJ2-2 | 13 | TRBV7-6 | . | few | TGTGCCAGCAGCCCGGTCGGGTCCGGGGAGCTGTTTTTT | CASSPVGSGELFF
TRBJ2-7 | 11 | TRBV7-9 | TRBD2 | . | TGTGCCAGCGGGACTAGCGAGGAGCAGTACTTC | CASGTSEEQYF
TRBJ2-5 | 16 | TRBV11-2 | . | . | TGTGCCAGCAGCTTAAACCCAGGGTGGGGTAGGGAGACCCAGTACTTC | CASSLNPGWGRETQYF
TRBJ2-3 | 16 | TRBV5-1 | TRBD2 | . | TGCGCCAGCAGCTGGGGCGCTAGCGGGAGTGGGGATACGCAGTATTTT | CASSWGASGSGDTQYF
TRBJ1-2 | 14 | TRBV7-2 | . | few | TGTGCCAGCAGCCTCGCGGGGCCAAACTATGGCTACACCTTC | CASSLAGPNYGYTF
TRBJ2-1 | 16 | TRBV5-6 | . | . | TGTGCCAGCAGCCCCGCCGGGACTTCCAAGAGGCATGAGCAGTTCTTC | CASSPAGTSKRHEQFF
TRBJ2-7 | 17 | TRBV28 | . | few | TGTGCCAGCAGTTCCGCCCTGGAGGGGCCGAGAGCCTACGAGCAGTACTTC | CASSSALEGPRAYEQYF